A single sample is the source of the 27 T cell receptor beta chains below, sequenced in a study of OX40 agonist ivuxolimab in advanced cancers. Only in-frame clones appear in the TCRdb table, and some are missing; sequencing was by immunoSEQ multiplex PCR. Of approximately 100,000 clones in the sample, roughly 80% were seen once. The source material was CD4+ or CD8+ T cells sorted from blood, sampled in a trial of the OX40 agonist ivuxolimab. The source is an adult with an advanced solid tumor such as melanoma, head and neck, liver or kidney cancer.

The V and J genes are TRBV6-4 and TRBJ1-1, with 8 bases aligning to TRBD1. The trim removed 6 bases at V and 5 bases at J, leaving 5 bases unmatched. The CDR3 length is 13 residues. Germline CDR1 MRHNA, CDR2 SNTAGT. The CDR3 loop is CASSTQGGTEAFF. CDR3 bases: TGTGCCAGCAGCACACAGGGGGGTACTGAAGCTTTCTTT.

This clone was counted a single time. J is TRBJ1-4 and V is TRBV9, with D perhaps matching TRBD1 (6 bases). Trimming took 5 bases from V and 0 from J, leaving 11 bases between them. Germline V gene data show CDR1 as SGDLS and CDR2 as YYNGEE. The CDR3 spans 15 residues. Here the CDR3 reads CASSREGATNEKLFF. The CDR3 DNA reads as TGTGCCAGCAGTCGGGAGGGGGCAACTAATGAAAAACTGTTTTTT.

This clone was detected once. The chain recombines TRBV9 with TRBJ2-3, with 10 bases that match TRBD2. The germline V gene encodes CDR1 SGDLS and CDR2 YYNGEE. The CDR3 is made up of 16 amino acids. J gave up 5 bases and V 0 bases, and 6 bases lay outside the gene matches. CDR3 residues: CASSVASGSRGDTQYF. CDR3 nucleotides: TGTGCCAGCAGCGTAGCTAGCGGGAGTAGAGGAGATACGCAGTATTTT.

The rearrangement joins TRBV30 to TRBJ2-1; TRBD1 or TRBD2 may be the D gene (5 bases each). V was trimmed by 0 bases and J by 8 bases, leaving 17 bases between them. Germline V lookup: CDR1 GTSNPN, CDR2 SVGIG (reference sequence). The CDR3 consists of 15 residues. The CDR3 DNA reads TGTGCCTGGAGTGTAGGAGGCAGGGTTCCTGATGAGCAGTTCTTC. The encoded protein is CAWSVGGRVPDEQFF.

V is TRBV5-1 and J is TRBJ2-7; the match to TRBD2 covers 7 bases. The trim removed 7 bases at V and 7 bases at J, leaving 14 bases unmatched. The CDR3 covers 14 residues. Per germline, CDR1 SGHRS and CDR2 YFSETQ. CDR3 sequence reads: CASSMVGEGREQYF. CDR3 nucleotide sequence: TGCGCCAGCTCCATGGTGGGGGAGGGCCGGGAGCAGTACTTC. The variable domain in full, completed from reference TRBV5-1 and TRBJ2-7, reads KAGVTQTPRYLIKTRGQQVTLSCSPISGHRSVSWYQQTPGQGLQFLFEYFSETQRNKGNFPGRFSGRQFSNSRSEMNVSTLELGDSALYLCASSMVGEGREQYFGPGTRLTVT.

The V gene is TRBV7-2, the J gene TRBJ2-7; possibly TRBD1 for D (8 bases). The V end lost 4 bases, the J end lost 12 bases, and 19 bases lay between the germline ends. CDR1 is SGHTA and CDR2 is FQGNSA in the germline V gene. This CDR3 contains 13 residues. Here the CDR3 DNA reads TGTGCCAGCAGCTCCGGGACAGGAACGGGAGGGTACTTC. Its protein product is CASSSGTGTGGYF.

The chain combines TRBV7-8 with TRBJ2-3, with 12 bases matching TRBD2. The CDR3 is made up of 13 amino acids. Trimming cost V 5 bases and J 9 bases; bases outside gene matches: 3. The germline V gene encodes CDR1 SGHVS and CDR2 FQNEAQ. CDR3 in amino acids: CASSAGTSGTQYF. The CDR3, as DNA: TGTGCCAGCAGCGCGGGGACTAGCGGGACGCAGTATTTT.

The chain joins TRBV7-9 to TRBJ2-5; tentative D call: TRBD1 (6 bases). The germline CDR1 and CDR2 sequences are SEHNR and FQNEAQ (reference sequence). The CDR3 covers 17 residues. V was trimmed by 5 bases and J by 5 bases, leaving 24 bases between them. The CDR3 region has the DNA TGTGCCAGCAGCCCCTTGGGGGCAGGGCGAGTGGTGGAGACCCAGTACTTC. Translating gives CASSPLGAGRVVETQYF.

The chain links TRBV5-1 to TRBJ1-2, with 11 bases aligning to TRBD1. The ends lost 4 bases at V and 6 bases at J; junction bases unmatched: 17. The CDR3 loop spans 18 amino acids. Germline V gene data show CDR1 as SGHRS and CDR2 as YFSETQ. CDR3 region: CASSRGTGQGEVKDGYTF. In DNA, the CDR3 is TGCGCCAGCAGCCGGGGTACGGGACAGGGGGAAGTAAAAGATGGCTACACCTTC. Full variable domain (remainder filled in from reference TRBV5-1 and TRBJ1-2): KAGVTQTPRYLIKTRGQQVTLSCSPISGHRSVSWYQQTPGQGLQFLFEYFSETQRNKGNFPGRFSGRQFSNSRSEMNVSTLELGDSALYLCASSRGTGQGEVKDGYTFGSGTRLTVV.

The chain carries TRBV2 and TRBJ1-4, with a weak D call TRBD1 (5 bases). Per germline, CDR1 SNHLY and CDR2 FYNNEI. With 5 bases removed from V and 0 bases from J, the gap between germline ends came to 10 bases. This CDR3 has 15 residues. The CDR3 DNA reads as TGTGCCAGCAGTTTCCAGGGAGCAACTAATGAAAAACTGTTTTTT. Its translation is CASSFQGATNEKLFF.

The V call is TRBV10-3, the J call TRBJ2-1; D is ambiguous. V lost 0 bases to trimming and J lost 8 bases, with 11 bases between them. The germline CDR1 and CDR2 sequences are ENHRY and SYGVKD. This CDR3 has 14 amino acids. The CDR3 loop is CAISESGPIDEQFF. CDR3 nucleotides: TGTGCCATCAGTGAGTCCGGCCCTATCGATGAGCAGTTCTTC.

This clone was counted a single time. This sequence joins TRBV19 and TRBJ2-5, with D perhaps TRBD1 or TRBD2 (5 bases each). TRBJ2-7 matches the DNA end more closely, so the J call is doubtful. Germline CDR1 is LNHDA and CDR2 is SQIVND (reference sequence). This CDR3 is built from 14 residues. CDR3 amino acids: CASTPTGQFYEQYF. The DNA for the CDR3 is TGTGCCAGTACGCCCACGGGGCAGTTCTACGAGCAGTACTTC.

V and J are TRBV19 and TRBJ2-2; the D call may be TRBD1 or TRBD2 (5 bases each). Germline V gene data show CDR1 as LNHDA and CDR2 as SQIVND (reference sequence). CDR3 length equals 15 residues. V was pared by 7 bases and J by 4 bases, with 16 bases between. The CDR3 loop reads CASTPRGERTGELFF. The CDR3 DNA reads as TGTGCCAGTACCCCACGGGGCGAGCGCACCGGGGAGCTGTTTTTT. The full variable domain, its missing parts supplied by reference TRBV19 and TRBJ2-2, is DGGITQSPKYLFRKEGQNVTLSCEQNLNHDAMYWYRQDPGQGLRLIYYSQIVNDFQKGDIAEGYSVSREKKESFPLTVTSAQKNPTAFYLCASTPRGERTGELFFGEGSRLTVL.

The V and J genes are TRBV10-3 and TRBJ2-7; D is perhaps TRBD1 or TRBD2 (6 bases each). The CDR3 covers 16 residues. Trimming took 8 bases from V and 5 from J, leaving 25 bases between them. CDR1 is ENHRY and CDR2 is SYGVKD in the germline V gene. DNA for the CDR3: TGTGCCATCTACGGGGGCGAGGGGACGGGCGGTGACGAGCAGTACTTC. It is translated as CAIYGGEGTGGDEQYF.

DNA for the CDR3: TGCAGCGTTGATCGGGAGTCCAACTATGGCTACACCTTC. Residues: CSVDRESNYGYTF. The rearrangement links TRBV29-1 to TRBJ1-2; the D is unclear. This CDR3 is 13 amino acids long. Looked up from germline, CDR1 is SQVTM and CDR2 is ANQGSEA. Trimming left V 3 bases short and J 2 bases short, with 10 bases between. Full variable domain (missing parts from reference TRBV29-1 and TRBJ1-2): SAVISQKPSRDICQRGTSLTIQCQVDSQVTMMFWYRQQPGQSLTLIATANQGSEATYESGFVIDKFPISRPNLTFSTLTVSNMSPEDSSIYLCSVDRESNYGYTFGSGTRLTVV.

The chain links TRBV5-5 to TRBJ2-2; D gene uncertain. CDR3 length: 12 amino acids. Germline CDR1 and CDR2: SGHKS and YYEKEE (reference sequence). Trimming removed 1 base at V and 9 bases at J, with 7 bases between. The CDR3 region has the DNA TGTGCCAGCAGCTTGCCTGACAGGGAGCTGTTTTTT. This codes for CASSLPDRELFF.

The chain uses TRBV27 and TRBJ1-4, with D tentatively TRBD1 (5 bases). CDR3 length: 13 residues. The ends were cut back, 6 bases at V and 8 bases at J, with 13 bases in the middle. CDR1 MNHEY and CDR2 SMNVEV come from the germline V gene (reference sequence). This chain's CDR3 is CASRTQGNEKLFF. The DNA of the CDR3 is TGTGCCAGCAGAACCCAGGGAAACGAAAAACTGTTTTTT.

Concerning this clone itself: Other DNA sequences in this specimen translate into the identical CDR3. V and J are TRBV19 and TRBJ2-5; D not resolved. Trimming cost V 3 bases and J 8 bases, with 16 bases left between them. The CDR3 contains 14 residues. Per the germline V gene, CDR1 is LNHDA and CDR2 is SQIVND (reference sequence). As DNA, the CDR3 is TGTGCCAGTAGTATTCAGCCAAGAGAAGGTACCCAGTACTTC. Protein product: CASSIQPREGTQYF.

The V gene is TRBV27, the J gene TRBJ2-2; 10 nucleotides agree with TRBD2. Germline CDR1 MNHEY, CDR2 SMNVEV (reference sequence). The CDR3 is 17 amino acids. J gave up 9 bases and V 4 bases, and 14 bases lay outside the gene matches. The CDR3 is CASSYTKSGRARWELFF. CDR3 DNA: TGTGCCAGCAGTTACACCAAAAGCGGGAGGGCCAGATGGGAGCTGTTTTTT.

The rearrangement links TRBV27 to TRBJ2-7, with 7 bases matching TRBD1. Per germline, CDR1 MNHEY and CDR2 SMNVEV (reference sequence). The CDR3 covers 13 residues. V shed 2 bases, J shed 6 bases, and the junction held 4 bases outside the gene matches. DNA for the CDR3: TGTGCCAGCAGTTTAATTAGGGGGCTCGAGCAGTACTTC. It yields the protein CASSLIRGLEQYF.

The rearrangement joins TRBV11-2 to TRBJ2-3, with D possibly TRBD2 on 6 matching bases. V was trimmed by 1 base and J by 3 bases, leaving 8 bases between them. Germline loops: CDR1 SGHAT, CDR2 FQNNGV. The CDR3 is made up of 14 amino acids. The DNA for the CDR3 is TGTGCCAGCAGCTTAGGAGGAGGGACAGATACGCAGTATTTT. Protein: CASSLGGGTDTQYF.

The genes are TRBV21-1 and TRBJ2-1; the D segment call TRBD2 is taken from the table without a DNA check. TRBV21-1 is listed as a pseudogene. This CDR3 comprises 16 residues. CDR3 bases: TGTGCCAGCAGGGTGAAACTACACCATTCCGACAATGAGCAGTTCTTC. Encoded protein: CASRVKLHHSDNEQFF.

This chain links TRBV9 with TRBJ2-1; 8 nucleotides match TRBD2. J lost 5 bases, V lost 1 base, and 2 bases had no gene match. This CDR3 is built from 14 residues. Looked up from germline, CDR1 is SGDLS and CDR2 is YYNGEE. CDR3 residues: CASSVSGRDNEQFF. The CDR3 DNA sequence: TGTGCCAGCAGCGTAAGCGGGAGAGACAATGAGCAGTTCTTC. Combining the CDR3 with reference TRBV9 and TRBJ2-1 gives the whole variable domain DSGVTQTPKHLITATGQRVTLRCSPRSGDLSVYWYQQSLDQGLQFLIQYYNGEERAKGNILERFSAQQFPDLHSELNLSSLELGDSALYFCASSVSGRDNEQFFGPGTRLTVL.

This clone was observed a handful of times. The CDR3 spells CASSQDTFNYGYTF. In DNA, the CDR3 is TGTGCCAGCAGCCAGGACACCTTTAACTATGGCTACACCTTC. This rearrangement joins TRBV7-3 to TRBJ1-2; tentatively, D is TRBD1 (5 bases). V lost 5 bases and J lost 1, with 11 bases in between. CDR1 SGHTA and CDR2 FQGTGA come from the germline V gene. The CDR3 runs to 14 residues.

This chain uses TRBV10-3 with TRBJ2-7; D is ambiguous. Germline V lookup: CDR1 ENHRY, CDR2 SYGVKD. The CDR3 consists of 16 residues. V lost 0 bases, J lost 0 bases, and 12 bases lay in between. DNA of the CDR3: TGTGCCATCAGTGAGTCGAGAGGCGACCCCTCCTACGAGCAGTACTTC. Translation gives CAISESRGDPSYEQYF.

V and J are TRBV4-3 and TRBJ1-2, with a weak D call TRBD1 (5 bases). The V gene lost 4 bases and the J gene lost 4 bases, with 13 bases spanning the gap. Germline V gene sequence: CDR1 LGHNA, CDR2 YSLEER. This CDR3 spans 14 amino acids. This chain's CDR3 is CASSPGPNSYGYTF. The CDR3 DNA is TGCGCCAGCAGCCCGGGACCGAACTCCTATGGCTACACCTTC.

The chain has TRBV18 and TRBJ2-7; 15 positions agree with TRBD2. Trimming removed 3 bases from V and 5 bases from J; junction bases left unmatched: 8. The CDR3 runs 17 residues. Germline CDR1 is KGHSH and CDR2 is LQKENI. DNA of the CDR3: TGTGCCAGCTCACCCCAGAGGACTAGCGGGAGGGCCCACGAGCAGTACTTC. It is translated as CASSPQRTSGRAHEQYF. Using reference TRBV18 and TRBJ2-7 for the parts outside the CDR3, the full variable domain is NAGVMQNPRHLVRRRGQEARLRCSPMKGHSHVYWYRQLPEEGLKFMVYLQKENIIDESGMPKERFSAEFPKEGPSILRIQQVVRGDSAAYFCASSPQRTSGRAHEQYFGPGTRLTVT.